Presented here are 20 T cell receptor beta chains from one specimen sequenced in a study of CD8+ T cells in alopecia areata. Treatment noted: oral pan-JAK inhibitor, 5-10 mg twice daily. Sequencing used cDNA as its template, made by extracting RNA and reverse transcribing it. Sequencing was performed with immunoSEQ multiplex PCR; in TCRdb, only in-frame clones are kept and a portion is missing. The sample has 150,000 to 200,000 clones, 40% to 65% seen once. The sample consisted of CD8+ T cells sorted from blood, taken around week 54, from a patient treated with tofacitinib. These TCRs come from a human donor with alopecia areata.

In this sample, this clone turned up a few times. The chain links TRBV29-1 to TRBJ2-5; TRBD1 matches at 8 bases. Germline V CDR1 and CDR2: SQVTM, ANQGSEA. V shed 6 bases and J 7 bases; nucleotides not matched to a gene: 7. The CDR3 is 12 amino acids. CDR3 bases: TGCAGCGTCTACGGACAGGGTGGGACCCAGTACTTC. This sequence encodes CSVYGQGGTQYF.

This clone is medium-sized in the sample. The same CDR3 is also encoded by other DNA sequences in this sample. The chain employs TRBV6-4 and TRBJ2-3, with TRBD2 matching over 14 bases. Germline CDR1 MRHNA, CDR2 SNTAGT. This CDR3 has 15 residues. V shed 3 bases, J shed 4 bases, and the junction held 0 bases outside the gene matches. This chain's CDR3 is CASSETSGGADTQYF. CDR3 nucleotide sequence: TGTGCCAGCAGTGAGACTAGCGGGGGGGCAGATACGCAGTATTTT.

The gene calls are TRBV7-3 and TRBJ2-7; possibly TRBD2 for D (7 bases). CDR3 length equals 13 residues. V gave up 3 bases and J gave up 5 bases, with 11 bases separating them. Germline values: CDR1 SGHTA, CDR2 FQGTGA. Here the CDR3 reads CASSLGGPNEQYF. DNA for the CDR3: TGTGCCAGCAGCTTGGGGGGGCCGAACGAGCAGTACTTC.

The V call is TRBV29-1, the J call TRBJ2-7; no firm D call. This CDR3 is built from 12 residues. Trimming pared 1 base from V and 4 bases from J, leaving 8 bases between. Germline values: CDR1 SQVTM, CDR2 ANQGSEA. The CDR3 DNA reads TGCAGCGTTGAAGCCACAGCTTACGAGCAGTACTTC. This codes for CSVEATAYEQYF.

The gene calls are TRBV6-1 and TRBJ2-5; no reliable D call. V was pared by 1 base and J by 9 bases, with 6 bases between. The CDR3 sequence is 11 residues long. The V gene's germline CDR1 is MNHNS and CDR2 SASEGT. CDR3 amino acids: CASSEEPSQYF. As DNA, the CDR3 is TGTGCCAGCAGTGAAGAGCCGTCCCAGTACTTC.

The rearrangement uses TRBV10-3 and TRBJ1-2; maybe TRBD1 (5 bases). Germline CDR1 is ENHRY and CDR2 is SYGVKD. V was trimmed by 4 bases and J by 8 bases, leaving 17 bases between them. The CDR3 has 14 residues. Here the CDR3 reads CAISVAGPGSGYTF. CDR3 in DNA: TGTGCCATCAGTGTGGCAGGGCCAGGGAGCGGCTACACCTTC.

This clone was seen only a few times. The chain recombines TRBV30 with TRBJ2-7; D perhaps matches TRBD2 (5 bases). V was trimmed by 0 bases and J by 6 bases, leaving 15 bases between them. Germline values: CDR1 GTSNPN, CDR2 SVGIG (reference sequence). This CDR3 spans 14 amino acids. CDR3 sequence: CAWSVLGSTSEQYF. In DNA, the CDR3 is TGTGCCTGGAGTGTACTAGGTTCAACCAGCGAGCAGTACTTC.

The chain is built from TRBV2 and TRBJ1-1; unclear D gene. CDR1 and CDR2 (germline): SNHLY, FYNNEI. Deletions cut 11 bases from V and 3 bases from J, with 13 bases between. The CDR3 has 12 amino acids. The CDR3 sequence is CAAGRADTEAFF. The CDR3 coding sequence is TGTGCCGCTGGGAGGGCGGACACTGAAGCTTTCTTT. The full variable domain, rest sourced from reference TRBV2 and TRBJ1-1, is EPEVTQTPSHQVTQMGQEVILRCVPISNHLYFYWYRQILGQKVEFLVSFYNNEISEKSEIFDDQFSVERPDGSNFTLKIRSTKLEDSAMYFCAAGRADTEAFFGQGTRLTVV.

This sequence joins TRBV29-1 and TRBJ2-1; the D gene is possibly TRBD2 (6 bases). The CDR3 covers 17 residues. Deletions cut 1 base from V and 2 bases from J, with 18 bases between. Germline values: CDR1 SQVTM, CDR2 ANQGSEA. CDR3 protein: CSVEGTPGGLPYNEQFF. The CDR3 bases are TGCAGCGTTGAAGGCACCCCCGGGGGTCTCCCCTACAATGAGCAGTTCTTC.

This clone has a handful of counts. V is TRBV10-3 and J is TRBJ2-7; 11 bases are a match to TRBD2. V shed 11 bases, J shed 3 bases, and the junction held 6 bases outside the gene matches. Germline CDR1 is ENHRY and CDR2 is SYGVKD. The CDR3 spans 13 residues. The DNA for the CDR3 is TGTGCCGTCGGGACTAGCGGAAACTACGAGCAGTACTTC. This encodes CAVGTSGNYEQYF.

The chain joins TRBV30 to TRBJ1-1; D remains ambiguous. Germline values: CDR1 GTSNPN, CDR2 SVGIG (reference sequence). The V end was cut by 3 bases, the J end by 0 bases, with 8 bases between. The CDR3 sequence is 13 residues long. CDR3: CAWRGRMNTEAFF. CDR3 bases: TGTGCCTGGAGAGGCCGGATGAACACTGAAGCTTTCTTT.

This rearrangement joins TRBV13 to TRBJ2-3; D is possibly TRBD1 or TRBD2 (5 bases each). There are 15 residues in the CDR3. From germline, CDR1 is PRHDT and CDR2 FYEKMQ (reference sequence). Trimming pared 6 bases from V and 2 bases from J, leaving 15 bases between. CDR3 sequence reads: CASSRRAGATDTQYF. CDR3 sequence (DNA): TGTGCCAGCAGTCGCCGGGCCGGGGCCACAGATACGCAGTATTTT. The full variable domain, completed using reference TRBV13 and TRBJ2-3, is AAGVIQSPRHLIKEKRETATLKCYPIPRHDTVYWYQQGPGQDPQFLISFYEKMQSDKGSIPDRFSAQQFSDYHSELNMSSLELGDSALYFCASSRRAGATDTQYFGPGTRLTVL.

The V gene is TRBV5-6, the J gene TRBJ2-2; D tentatively reads TRBD1 or TRBD2 (5 bases each). The CDR3 contains 16 residues. The ends were cut back, 4 bases at V and 0 bases at J, with 13 bases in the middle. The germline V gene encodes CDR1 SGHDT and CDR2 YYEEEE. In nucleotides, the CDR3 is TGTGCCAGCAGCCTAGGGACGGACTCGAACACCGGGGAGCTGTTTTTT. Amino acids: CASSLGTDSNTGELFF.

V usage is TRBV4-1 and J usage is TRBJ2-7; no clear D gene. The CDR3 has 15 residues. CDR1 MGHRA and CDR2 YSYEKL come from the germline V gene. V gave up 3 bases and J gave up 0 bases, with 12 bases separating them. CDR3 sequence: CASSHLKDPSYEQYF. CDR3 DNA sequence: TGCGCCAGCAGCCACCTAAAGGACCCCTCCTACGAGCAGTACTTC.

The J gene is TRBJ1-2, the V gene TRBV6-5, with TRBD1 matching over 7 bases. CDR3 length equals 15 residues. J was trimmed by 3 bases and V by 10 bases; bases with no gene match: 14. In germline, CDR1 is MNHEY, CDR2 SVGAGI. The chain's CDR3 is CATKPGRGLYYGYTF. For the CDR3, the DNA is TGTGCCACCAAACCGGGGAGGGGGCTTTACTATGGCTACACCTTC.

The chain employs TRBV7-2 and TRBJ2-1; D not certain. CDR1 is SGHTA and CDR2 is FQGNSA in the germline V gene. The CDR3 loop spans 13 amino acids. V shed 1 base and J shed 2 bases, with 3 bases lying between them. CDR3 in DNA: TGTGCCAGCAGCTTAGGGGCCTACAATGAGCAGTTCTTC. It is translated as CASSLGAYNEQFF.

This clone was found a few times. This rearrangement joins TRBV25-1 to TRBJ2-2; no clear D gene. The CDR3 length is 14 residues. The V end lost 3 bases, the J end lost 3 bases, and 8 bases lay between the germline ends. From germline, CDR1 is MGHDK and CDR2 SYGVNS. The CDR3 region has the DNA TGTGCCAGCAGTGAGTCCGGCTACACCGGGGAGCTGTTTTTT. It translates to CASSESGYTGELFF.

A few counts support this clone. V is TRBV2 and J is TRBJ2-1; 9 positions match TRBD1. Looked up from germline, CDR1 is SNHLY and CDR2 is FYNNEI. The CDR3 sequence is 15 residues long. After removal of 7 bases from V and 8 bases from J, the junction contained 12 bases not matched to a gene. For the CDR3, the DNA is TGTGCCAGCATAAGGGCAGGGACAGGGCGGTATGAGCAGTTCTTC. Encoded protein: CASIRAGTGRYEQFF.

This clone was recorded a few times. This same CDR3 is encoded by further DNA sequences in the sample. This sequence joins TRBV9 and TRBJ1-1; TRBD1 might be the D (6 bases). The germline gives CDR1 SGDLS, CDR2 YYNGEE. The CDR3 length is 14 residues. Deletions cut 0 bases from V and 4 bases from J, with 10 bases between. CDR3 in DNA: TGTGCCAGCAGCGTAGCAAGGGGGGGCACTGAAGCTTTCTTT. Translating it yields CASSVARGGTEAFF.

In this sample, this clone turned up a few times. The V and J genes are TRBV10-3 and TRBJ2-1, with 8 bases that match TRBD1. The CDR3 is made up of 14 amino acids. The germline V gene has CDR1 ENHRY and CDR2 SYGVKD. J was trimmed by 8 bases and V by 2 bases; bases with no gene match: 5. Here the CDR3 reads CAISEGQGGYEQFF. CDR3 nucleotide sequence: TGTGCCATCAGTGAGGGACAGGGTGGCTATGAGCAGTTCTTC.